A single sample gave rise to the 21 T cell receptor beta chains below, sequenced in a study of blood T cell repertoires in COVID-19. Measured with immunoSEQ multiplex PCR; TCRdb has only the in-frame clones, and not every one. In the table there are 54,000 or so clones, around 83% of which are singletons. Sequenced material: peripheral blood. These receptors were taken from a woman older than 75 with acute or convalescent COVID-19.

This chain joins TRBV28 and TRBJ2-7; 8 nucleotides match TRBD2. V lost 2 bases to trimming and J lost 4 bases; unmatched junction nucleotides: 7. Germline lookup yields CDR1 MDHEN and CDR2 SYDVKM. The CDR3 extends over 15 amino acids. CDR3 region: CASSLGGLAGYEQYF. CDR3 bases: TGTGCCAGCAGTTTAGGGGGTCTAGCGGGTTACGAGCAGTACTTC.

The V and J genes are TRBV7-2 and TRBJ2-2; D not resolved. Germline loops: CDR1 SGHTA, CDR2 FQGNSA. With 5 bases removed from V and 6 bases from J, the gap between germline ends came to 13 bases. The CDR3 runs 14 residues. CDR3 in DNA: TGTGCCAGCAGCCCCGCTTCGGTGTCCGGGGAGCTGTTTTTT. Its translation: CASSPASVSGELFF.

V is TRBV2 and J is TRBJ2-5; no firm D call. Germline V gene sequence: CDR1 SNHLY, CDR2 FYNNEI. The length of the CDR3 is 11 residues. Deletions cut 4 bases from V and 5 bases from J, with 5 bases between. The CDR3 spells CASSGSETQYF. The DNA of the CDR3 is TGTGCCAGCAGTGGAAGCGAGACCCAGTACTTC.

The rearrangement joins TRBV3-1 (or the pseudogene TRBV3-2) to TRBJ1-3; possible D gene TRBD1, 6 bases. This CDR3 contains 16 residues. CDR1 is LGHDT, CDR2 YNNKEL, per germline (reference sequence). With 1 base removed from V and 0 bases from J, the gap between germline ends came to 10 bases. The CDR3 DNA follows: TGTGCCAGCAGCCAAGGAGACAGGAGCTCTGGAAACACCATATATTTT. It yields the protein CASSQGDRSSGNTIYF.

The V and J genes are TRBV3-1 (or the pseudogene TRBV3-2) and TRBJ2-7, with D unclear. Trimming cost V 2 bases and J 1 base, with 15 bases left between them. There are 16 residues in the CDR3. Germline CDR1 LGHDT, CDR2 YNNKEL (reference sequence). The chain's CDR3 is CASSQNRKRKSYEQYF. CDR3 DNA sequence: TGTGCCAGCAGCCAAAATCGGAAGCGAAAATCCTACGAGCAGTACTTC.

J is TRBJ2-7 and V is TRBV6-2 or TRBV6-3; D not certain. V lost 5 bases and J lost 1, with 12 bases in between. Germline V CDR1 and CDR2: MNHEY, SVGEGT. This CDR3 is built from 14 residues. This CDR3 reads CASSSSGLSYEQYF. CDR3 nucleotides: TGTGCCAGCAGTAGCTCAGGCTTATCCTACGAGCAGTACTTC.

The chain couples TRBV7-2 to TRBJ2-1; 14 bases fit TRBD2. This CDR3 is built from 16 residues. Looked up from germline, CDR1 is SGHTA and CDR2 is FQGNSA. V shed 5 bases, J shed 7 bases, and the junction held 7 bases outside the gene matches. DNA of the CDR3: TGTGCCAGCAGCCAGGGGACTAGCGGGGGCCAGAATGAGCAGTTCTTC. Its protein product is CASSQGTSGGQNEQFF.

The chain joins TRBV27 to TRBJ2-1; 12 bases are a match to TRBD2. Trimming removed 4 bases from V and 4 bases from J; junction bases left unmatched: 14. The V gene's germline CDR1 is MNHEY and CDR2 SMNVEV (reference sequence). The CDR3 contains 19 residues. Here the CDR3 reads CASSSLAGGRRNGYNEQFF. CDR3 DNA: TGTGCCAGCAGTTCACTAGCGGGAGGTCGAAGGAACGGGTACAATGAGCAGTTCTTC.

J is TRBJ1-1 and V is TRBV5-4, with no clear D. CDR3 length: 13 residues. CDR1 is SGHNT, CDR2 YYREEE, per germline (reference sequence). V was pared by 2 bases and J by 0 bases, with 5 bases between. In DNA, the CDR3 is TGTGCCAGCAGCTTCGTTTTGAACACTGAAGCTTTCTTT. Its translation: CASSFVLNTEAFF. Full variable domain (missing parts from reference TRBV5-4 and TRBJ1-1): ETGVTQSPTHLIKTRGQQVTLRCSSQSGHNTVSWYQQALGQGPQFIFQYYREEENGRGNFPPRFSGLQFPNYSSELNVNALELDDSALYLCASSFVLNTEAFFGQGTRLTVV.

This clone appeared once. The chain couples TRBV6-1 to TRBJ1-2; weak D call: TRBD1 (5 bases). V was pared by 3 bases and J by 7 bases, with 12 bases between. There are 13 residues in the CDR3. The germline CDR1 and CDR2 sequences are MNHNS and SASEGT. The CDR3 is CASSDRVTSGYTF. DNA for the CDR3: TGTGCCAGCAGTGACAGGGTCACTTCTGGCTACACCTTC.

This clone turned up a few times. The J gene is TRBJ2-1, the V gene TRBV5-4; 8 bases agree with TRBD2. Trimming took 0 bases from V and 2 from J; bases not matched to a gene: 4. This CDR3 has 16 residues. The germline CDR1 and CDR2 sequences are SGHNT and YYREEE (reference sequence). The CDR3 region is CASSLESGRAYNEQFF. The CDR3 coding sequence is TGTGCCAGCAGCTTGGAGTCCGGGAGGGCCTACAATGAGCAGTTCTTC.

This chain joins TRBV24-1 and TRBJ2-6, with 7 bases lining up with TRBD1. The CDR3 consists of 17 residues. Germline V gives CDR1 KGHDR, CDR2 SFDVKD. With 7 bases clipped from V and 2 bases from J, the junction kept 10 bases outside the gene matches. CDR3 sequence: CATSSGTVPPGANVLTF. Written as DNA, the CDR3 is TGTGCCACCAGCTCCGGGACAGTCCCACCTGGGGCCAACGTCCTGACTTTC.

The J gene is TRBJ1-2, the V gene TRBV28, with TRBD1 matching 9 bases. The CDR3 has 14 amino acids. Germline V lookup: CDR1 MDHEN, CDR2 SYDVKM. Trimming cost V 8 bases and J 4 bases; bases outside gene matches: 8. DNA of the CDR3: TGTGCCAGCCAGGGGACAGGGCCTTCCTATGGCTACACCTTC. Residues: CASQGTGPSYGYTF.

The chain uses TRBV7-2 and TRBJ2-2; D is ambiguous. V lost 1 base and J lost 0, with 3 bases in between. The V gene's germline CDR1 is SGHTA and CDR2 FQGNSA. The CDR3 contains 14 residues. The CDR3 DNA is TGTGCCAGCAGCTTAGACACGAACACCGGGGAGCTGTTTTTT. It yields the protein CASSLDTNTGELFF. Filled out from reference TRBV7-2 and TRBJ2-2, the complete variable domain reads GAGVSQSPSNKVTEKGKDVELRCDPISGHTALYWYRQSLGQGLEFLIYFQGNSAPDKSGLPSDRFSAERTGGSVSTLTIQRTQQEDSAVYLCASSLDTNTGELFFGEGSRLTVL.

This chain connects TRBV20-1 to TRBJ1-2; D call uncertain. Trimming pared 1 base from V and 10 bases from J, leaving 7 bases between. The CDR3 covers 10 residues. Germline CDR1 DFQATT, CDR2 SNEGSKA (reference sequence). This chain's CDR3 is CSARGATYTF. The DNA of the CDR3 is TGCAGTGCTAGAGGGGCGACCTACACCTTC.

CDR3 loop: CASSAGTGFYNSPLHF. As DNA, the CDR3 is TGTGCCAGCAGCGCCGGGACAGGGTTTTATAATTCACCCCTCCACTTT. The rearrangement uses TRBV7-9 and TRBJ1-6, with 9 bases lining up with TRBD1. CDR1 SEHNR and CDR2 FQNEAQ come from the germline V gene (reference sequence). Trimming cost V 5 bases and J 4 bases; bases outside gene matches: 6. The CDR3 runs to 16 residues.

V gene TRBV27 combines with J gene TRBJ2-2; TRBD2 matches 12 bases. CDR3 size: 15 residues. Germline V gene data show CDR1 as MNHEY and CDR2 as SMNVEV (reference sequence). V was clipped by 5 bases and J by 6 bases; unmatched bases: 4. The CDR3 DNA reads TGTGCCAGCAGTCTACTAGCGGGGGGCGCCGGGGAGCTGTTTTTT. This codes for CASSLLAGGAGELFF.

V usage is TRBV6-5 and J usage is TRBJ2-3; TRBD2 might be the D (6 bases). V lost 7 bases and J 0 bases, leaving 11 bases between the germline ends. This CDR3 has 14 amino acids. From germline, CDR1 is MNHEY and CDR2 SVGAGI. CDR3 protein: CASKTRSSTDTQYF. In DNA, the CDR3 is TGTGCCAGCAAGACTAGATCTAGCACAGATACGCAGTATTTT.

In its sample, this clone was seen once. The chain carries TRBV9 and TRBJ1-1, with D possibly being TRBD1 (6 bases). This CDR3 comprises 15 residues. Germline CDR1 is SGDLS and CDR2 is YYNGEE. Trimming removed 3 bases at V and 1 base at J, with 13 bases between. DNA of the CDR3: TGTGCCAGCAGCGCAACAGGGATAGGGAACACTGAAGCTTTCTTT. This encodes CASSATGIGNTEAFF.

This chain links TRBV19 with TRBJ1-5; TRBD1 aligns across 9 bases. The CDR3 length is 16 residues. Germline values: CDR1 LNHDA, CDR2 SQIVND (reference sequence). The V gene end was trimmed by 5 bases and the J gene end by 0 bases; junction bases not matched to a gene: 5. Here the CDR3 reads CASSGTGLNSNQPQHF. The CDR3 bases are TGTGCCAGTAGTGGGACAGGGTTGAATAGCAATCAGCCCCAGCATTTT. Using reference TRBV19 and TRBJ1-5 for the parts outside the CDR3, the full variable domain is DGGITQSPKYLFRKEGQNVTLSCEQNLNHDAMYWYRQDPGQGLRLIYYSQIVNDFQKGDIAEGYSVSREKKESFPLTVTSAQKNPTAFYLCASSGTGLNSNQPQHFGDGTRLSIL.

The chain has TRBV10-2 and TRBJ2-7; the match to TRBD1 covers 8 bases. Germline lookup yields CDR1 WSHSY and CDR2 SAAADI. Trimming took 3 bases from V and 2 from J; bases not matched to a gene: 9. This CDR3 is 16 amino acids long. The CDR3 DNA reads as TGCGCCAGCAGTGATCCACGACAGGGGAGGACCTACGAGCAGTACTTC. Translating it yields CASSDPRQGRTYEQYF.